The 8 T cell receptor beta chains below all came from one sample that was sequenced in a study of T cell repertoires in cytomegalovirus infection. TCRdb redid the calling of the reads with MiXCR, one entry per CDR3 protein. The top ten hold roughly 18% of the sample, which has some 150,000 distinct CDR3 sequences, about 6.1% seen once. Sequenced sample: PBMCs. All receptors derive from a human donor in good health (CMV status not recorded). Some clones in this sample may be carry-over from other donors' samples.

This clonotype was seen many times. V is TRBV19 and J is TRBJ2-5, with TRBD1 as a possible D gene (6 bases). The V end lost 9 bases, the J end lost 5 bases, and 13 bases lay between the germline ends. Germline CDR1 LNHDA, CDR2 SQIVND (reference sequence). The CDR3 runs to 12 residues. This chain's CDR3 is CASRQAGETQYF. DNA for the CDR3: TGTGCCAGCCGACAGGCGGGCGAGACCCAGTACTTC.

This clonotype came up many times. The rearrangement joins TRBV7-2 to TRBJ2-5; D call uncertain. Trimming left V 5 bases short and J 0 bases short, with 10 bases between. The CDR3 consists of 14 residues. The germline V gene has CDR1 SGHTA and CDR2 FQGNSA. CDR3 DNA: TGTGCCAGCAGCGCCCACCGGGACCAAGAGACCCAGTACTTC. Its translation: CASSAHRDQETQYF.

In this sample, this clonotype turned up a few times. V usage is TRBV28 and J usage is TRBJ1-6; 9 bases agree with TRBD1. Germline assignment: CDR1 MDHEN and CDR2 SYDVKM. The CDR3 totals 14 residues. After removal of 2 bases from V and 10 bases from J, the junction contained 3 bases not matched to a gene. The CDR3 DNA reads TGTGCCAGCAGTTTAGGGGACAGGGAATCACCCCTCCACTTT. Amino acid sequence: CASSLGDRESPLHF. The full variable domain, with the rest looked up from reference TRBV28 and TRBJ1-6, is DVKVTQSSRYLVKRTGEKVFLECVQDMDHENMFWYRQDPGLGLRLIYFSYDVKMKEKGDIPEGYSVSREKKERFSLILESASTNQTSMYLCASSLGDRESPLHFGNGTRLTVT.

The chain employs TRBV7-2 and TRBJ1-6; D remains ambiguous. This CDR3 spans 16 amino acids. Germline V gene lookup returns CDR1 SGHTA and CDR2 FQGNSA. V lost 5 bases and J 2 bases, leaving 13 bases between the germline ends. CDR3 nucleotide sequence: TGTGCCAGCAGCGTGGTGGGGAAACCCTATAATTCACCCCTCCACTTT. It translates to CASSVVGKPYNSPLHF.

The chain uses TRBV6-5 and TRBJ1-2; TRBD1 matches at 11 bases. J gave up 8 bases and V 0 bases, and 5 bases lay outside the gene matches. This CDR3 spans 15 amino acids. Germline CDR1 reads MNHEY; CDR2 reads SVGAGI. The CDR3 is CASSYSYRTGGGYTF. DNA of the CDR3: TGTGCCAGCAGTTACTCTTACAGGACAGGGGGCGGCTACACCTTC.

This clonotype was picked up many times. The CDR3 loop is CASSLEGGRNSRDTQYF. The CDR3 region has the DNA TGTGCCAGCAGCTTAGAGGGGGGGCGTAATTCGCGGGATACGCAGTATTTT. The V call is TRBV7-2, the J call TRBJ2-3; possible D gene TRBD2, 7 bases. The germline V gene encodes CDR1 SGHTA and CDR2 FQGNSA. With 1 base removed from V and 6 bases from J, the gap between germline ends came to 20 bases. This CDR3 spans 17 amino acids.

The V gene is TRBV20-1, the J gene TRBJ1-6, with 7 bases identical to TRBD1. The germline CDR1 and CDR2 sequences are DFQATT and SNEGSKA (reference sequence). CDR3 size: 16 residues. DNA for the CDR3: TGCGGCGCAAGCCGGGACAGCCGGATCCTTAATTCACCCCTCCACTTT. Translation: CGASRDSRILNSPLHF.

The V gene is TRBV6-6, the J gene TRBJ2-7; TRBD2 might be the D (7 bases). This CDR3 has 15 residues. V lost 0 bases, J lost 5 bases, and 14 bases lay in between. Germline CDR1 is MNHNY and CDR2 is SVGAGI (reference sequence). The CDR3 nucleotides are TGTGCCAGCAGTTACTCGGGGAGGGGGATCAACGAGCAGTACTTC. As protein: CASSYSGRGINEQYF.